This passage covers 30 T cell receptor beta chains from one sample sequenced in a study of T cells in localized non-small cell lung cancer. Generated by immunoSEQ multiplex PCR, the TCRdb table keeps only in-frame clones and is missing some. This table holds over 30,000 clones, 86% found once. The sample in question was peripheral blood mononuclear cells, obtained before any cancer treatment. The receptors originated from a male donor older than 55 with stage II lung adenocarcinoma.

The V call is TRBV7-2, the J call TRBJ1-5, with D perhaps TRBD1 (5 bases). The CDR3 spans 15 residues. Trimming cost V 4 bases and J 0 bases, with 10 bases left between them. The germline CDR1 and CDR2 sequences are SGHTA and FQGNSA. CDR3: CASSSDISSNQPQHF. The CDR3 DNA reads as TGTGCCAGCAGCTCGGACATCAGTAGCAATCAGCCCCAGCATTTT.

The chain links TRBV30 to TRBJ2-5; D is possibly TRBD1 (6 bases). Trimming took 2 bases from V and 4 from J, leaving 11 bases between them. Germline V gene lookup returns CDR1 GTSNPN and CDR2 SVGIG (reference sequence). The CDR3 loop spans 13 amino acids. The CDR3 loop reads CAWSTGQRETQYF. The CDR3 region has the DNA TGTGCCTGGAGTACAGGGCAGCGAGAGACCCAGTACTTC.

V is TRBV7-9 and J is TRBJ2-6, with D possibly matching TRBD2 (5 bases). Germline V gene sequence: CDR1 SEHNR, CDR2 FQNEAQ (reference sequence). CDR3 length: 15 amino acids. Trimming left V 3 bases short and J 0 bases short, with 6 bases between. CDR3 sequence: CASSFGSSGANVLTF. For the CDR3, the DNA is TGTGCCAGCAGCTTTGGGAGCTCTGGGGCCAACGTCCTGACTTTC. Full variable domain (outside the CDR3, taken from reference TRBV7-9 and TRBJ2-6): DTGVSQNPRHKITKRGQNVTFRCDPISEHNRLYWYRQTLGQGPEFLTYFQNEAQLEKSRLLSDRFSAERPKGSFSTLEIQRTEQGDSAMYLCASSFGSSGANVLTFGAGSRLTVL.

The chain is built from TRBV4-1 and TRBJ2-1, with 9 bases lining up with TRBD2. The CDR3 contains 12 residues. CDR1 and CDR2 from the germline V gene are MGHRA and YSYEKL. V dropped 6 bases and J dropped 13; count of bases not matched to a gene: 7. CDR3 nucleotide sequence: TGCGCCAGCAGTCGTAGCGGGAGCGACCAGTTCTTC. Its protein product is CASSRSGSDQFF.

The chain couples TRBV18 to TRBJ2-7; the match to TRBD2 covers 8 bases. Germline V gene sequence: CDR1 KGHSH, CDR2 LQKENI. J lost 1 base, V lost 2 bases, and 4 bases had no gene match. CDR3 length equals 15 residues. CDR3 coding DNA: TGTGCCAGCTCACCAGCAGCGGGAGCTTCCTACGAGCAGTACTTC. It is translated as CASSPAAGASYEQYF.

This chain uses TRBV29-1 with TRBJ1-2; a weak D match, TRBD1 (6 bases). Germline CDR1 SQVTM, CDR2 ANQGSEA. The V and J ends lost 6 bases and 8 bases respectively, with 19 bases between them. The CDR3 is made up of 13 amino acids. This chain's CDR3 is CSVRTGITGGYTF. The DNA for the CDR3 is TGCAGCGTCCGAACCGGGATTACAGGGGGCTACACCTTC.

V is TRBV12-5 and J is TRBJ1-1, with D unresolved. V was pared by 0 bases and J by 1 base, with 6 bases between. Per germline, CDR1 LGHNT and CDR2 FRNRAP. The CDR3 is 14 amino acids. Here the CDR3 DNA reads TGTGCTAGTGGTTTGGTACCGCCGAACACTGAAGCTTTCTTT. Protein sequence: CASGLVPPNTEAFF.

This chain links TRBV2 with TRBJ1-1; 12 bases agree with TRBD1. With V trimmed by 5 bases and J by 11 bases, 6 bases remained unmatched. This CDR3 is 13 amino acids long. Germline lookup yields CDR1 SNHLY and CDR2 FYNNEI. The CDR3 nucleotides are TGTGCCAGCAGTACCCGGGACAGGGGGCGGGCTTTCTTT. It yields the protein CASSTRDRGRAFF.

This rearrangement joins TRBV6-1 to TRBJ1-1; D remains ambiguous. CDR3 size: 13 residues. The germline CDR1 and CDR2 sequences are MNHNS and SASEGT. The V end lost 3 bases, the J end lost 4 bases, and 9 bases lay between the germline ends. In DNA, the CDR3 is TGTGCCAGCAGTGATCGAGGGTTCACTGAAGCTTTCTTT. It translates to CASSDRGFTEAFF.

V and J are TRBV19 and TRBJ2-1; a weak D match, TRBD2 (5 bases). The germline gives CDR1 LNHDA, CDR2 SQIVND (reference sequence). V was clipped by 7 bases and J by 5 bases, with 15 bases between them. The CDR3 runs to 14 residues. The CDR3 loop reads CASKDSHLDNEQFF. The DNA of the CDR3 is TGTGCCAGTAAGGACTCACATCTTGACAATGAGCAGTTCTTC.

The chain couples TRBV7-2 to TRBJ1-3; the D is unclear. The V end lost 8 bases, the J end lost 3 bases, and 8 bases lay between the germline ends. The germline gives CDR1 SGHTA, CDR2 FQGNSA. The CDR3 loop spans 12 amino acids. DNA for the CDR3: TGTGCCAGCTCCCCCCATGGAAACACCATATATTTT. Translation: CASSPHGNTIYF.

CDR3 coding DNA: TGTGCCAGCAGCCCCCGGGGAGGCGGCTACACCTTC. Its protein product is CASSPRGGGYTF. The V and J genes are TRBV14 and TRBJ1-2; D remains unclear. Trimming stripped 4 bases from V and 8 bases from J, with 11 bases between. This CDR3 is built from 12 residues. Germline CDR1 SGHDN, CDR2 FVKESK.

V is TRBV9 and J is TRBJ2-2; 8 bases agree with TRBD2. The V gene's germline CDR1 is SGDLS and CDR2 YYNGEE. This CDR3 has 18 residues. The V segment lost 0 bases and the J segment 4 bases; nucleotides outside the gene matches: 11. The CDR3 spells CASSVGLAGFFSTGELFF. Here the CDR3 DNA reads TGTGCCAGCAGCGTAGGGCTAGCGGGTTTCTTTTCCACCGGGGAGCTGTTTTTT.

Here the CDR3 reads CASSQWQGRVNTEAFF. The CDR3 nucleotides are TGTGCCAGCTCCCAATGGCAGGGGAGGGTGAACACTGAAGCTTTCTTT. The chain joins TRBV18 to TRBJ1-1, with a weak D call TRBD1 (6 bases). The CDR3 length is 16 residues. Germline CDR1 reads KGHSH; CDR2 reads LQKENI. Trimming cost V 6 bases and J 0 bases, with 17 bases left between them.

The rearrangement links TRBV19 to TRBJ1-2; D is unresolved. V was trimmed by 6 bases and J by 8 bases, leaving 10 bases between them. Germline V gene data show CDR1 as LNHDA and CDR2 as SQIVND (reference sequence). The CDR3 loop spans 11 amino acids. CDR3 nucleotide sequence: TGTGCCAGTAGCGTCGTGGGGGGCTACACCTTC. Translation: CASSVVGGYTF. Combining the CDR3 with reference TRBV19 and TRBJ1-2 gives the whole variable domain DGGITQSPKYLFRKEGQNVTLSCEQNLNHDAMYWYRQDPGQGLRLIYYSQIVNDFQKGDIAEGYSVSREKKESFPLTVTSAQKNPTAFYLCASSVVGGYTFGSGTRLTVV.

The V and J genes are TRBV11-2 and TRBJ2-1, with a possible D match to TRBD2 (6 bases). CDR1 and CDR2 from the germline V gene are SGHAT and FQNNGV. The V end lost 4 bases, the J end lost 3 bases, and 16 bases lay between the germline ends. The CDR3 runs to 16 residues. CDR3 in amino acids: CASSSPLRRVYNEQFF. CDR3 nucleotides: TGTGCCAGCAGCTCCCCCTTAAGGAGGGTCTACAATGAGCAGTTCTTC. Full variable domain (missing parts from reference TRBV11-2 and TRBJ2-1): EAGVAQSPRYKIIEKRQSVAFWCNPISGHATLYWYQQILGQGPKLLIQFQNNGVVDDSQLPKDRFSAERLKGVDSTLKIQPAKLEDSAVYLCASSSPLRRVYNEQFFGPGTRLTVL.

CDR3 amino acids: CSATQAGEQYF. In DNA, the CDR3 is TGCAGTGCTACTCAGGCGGGCGAGCAGTACTTC. This sequence joins TRBV20-1 and TRBJ2-7; maybe TRBD2 (5 bases). V gave up 4 bases and J gave up 6 bases, with 10 bases separating them. The CDR3 consists of 11 residues. Germline-derived CDR1 and CDR2 are DFQATT and SNEGSKA (reference sequence).

In the case of this clone: Additional DNA sequences in this sample encode the identical CDR3. The chain couples TRBV2 to TRBJ1-1, with unresolved D. This CDR3 is 13 amino acids long. Looked up from germline, CDR1 is SNHLY and CDR2 is FYNNEI. Trimming pared 2 bases from V and 1 base from J, leaving 5 bases between. The CDR3 sequence is CASSELENTEAFF. In nucleotides, the CDR3 is TGTGCCAGCAGTGAATTGGAGAACACTGAAGCTTTCTTT.

DNA of the CDR3: TGCGCCAGCAGCTCCCGACAGGGAGGAGCTGAAAAACTGTTTTTT. Its translation: CASSSRQGGAEKLFF. This chain connects TRBV5-1 to TRBJ1-4; TRBD1 aligns across 7 bases. The junction had 9 bases not matched to a gene; V was cut back by 3 bases and J by 7 bases. The CDR3 sequence is 15 residues long. The V gene's germline CDR1 is SGHRS and CDR2 YFSETQ.

The rearrangement joins TRBV12-5 to TRBJ1-5, with TRBD1 as a possible D gene (6 bases). V lost 9 bases and J lost 1, with 16 bases in between. The V gene's germline CDR1 is LGHNT and CDR2 FRNRAP. This CDR3 has 15 amino acids. Here the CDR3 reads CASHLGGQSNQPQHF. DNA of the CDR3: TGTGCTAGCCATCTCGGCGGACAGAGCAATCAGCCCCAGCATTTT.

CDR3 loop: CASSLAATTQDNEQFF. CDR3 DNA: TGCGCCAGCAGCTTGGCCGCGACTACCCAGGACAATGAGCAGTTCTTC. The chain uses TRBV5-1 and TRBJ2-1, with D tentatively TRBD2 (5 bases). The germline gives CDR1 SGHRS, CDR2 YFSETQ. The CDR3 runs 16 residues. V was clipped by 0 bases and J by 5 bases, with 15 bases between them.

The chain couples TRBV27 to TRBJ1-1; perhaps TRBD1 as D (5 bases). The germline V gene has CDR1 MNHEY and CDR2 SMNVEV (reference sequence). The CDR3 is 15 amino acids. Trimming left V 5 bases short and J 1 base short, with 14 bases between. The CDR3 nucleotides read TGTGCCAGCAGTCGACCGGGACGGGGGAACACTGAAGCTTTCTTT. Translating it yields CASSRPGRGNTEAFF.

This clone was recorded once. The chain uses TRBV30 and TRBJ2-3; D perhaps matches TRBD2 (6 bases). Per the germline V gene, CDR1 is GTSNPN and CDR2 is SVGIG (reference sequence). The CDR3 has 12 amino acids. Trimming took off 5 bases at V and 10 bases at J, with 16 bases between the two ends. CDR3 loop: CAWGSSASAQYF. CDR3 DNA sequence: TGTGCCTGGGGTTCTAGCGCGTCGGCGCAGTATTTT. Full variable domain (missing parts from reference TRBV30 and TRBJ2-3): SQTIHQWPATLVQPVGSPLSLECTVEGTSNPNLYWYRQAAGRGLQLLFYSVGIGQISSEVPQNLSASRPQDRQFILSSKKLLLSDSGFYLCAWGSSASAQYFGPGTRLTVL.

The sample holds a few counts of this clone. The chain is built from TRBV28 and TRBJ2-7; 7 bases match TRBD1. The germline V gene has CDR1 MDHEN and CDR2 SYDVKM. CDR3 length: 13 amino acids. The V gene end was trimmed by 6 bases and the J gene end by 2 bases; junction bases not matched to a gene: 4. CDR3 region: CASRGDSTYEQYF. DNA of the CDR3: TGTGCCAGCAGGGGGGACAGTACCTACGAGCAGTACTTC.

The CDR3 DNA reads as TGTGCCAGCAGCCAAGTTGTTGGAACCACTAATGAAAAACTGTTTTTT. Translating it yields CASSQVVGTTNEKLFF. The V call is TRBV14, the J call TRBJ1-4, with D unclear. This CDR3 has 16 residues. Trimming shortened V by 1 base and J by 2 bases, and 11 bases separated the two germline ends. Germline CDR1 and CDR2: SGHDN and FVKESK.

The chain links TRBV2 to TRBJ2-7, with TRBD2 matching 7 bases. V trimming: 1 base; J trimming: 6 bases; junction bases outside the gene matches: 6. This CDR3 is built from 14 residues. Germline assignment: CDR1 SNHLY and CDR2 FYNNEI. CDR3 protein: CASSEGAGVGEQYF. The CDR3 nucleotides are TGTGCCAGCAGTGAAGGGGCGGGAGTGGGCGAGCAGTACTTC.

The J gene is TRBJ1-2, the V gene TRBV6-5; 7 bases fit TRBD1. Germline V gene data show CDR1 as MNHEY and CDR2 as SVGAGI. V shed 6 bases and J 3 bases; nucleotides not matched to a gene: 4. CDR3 length equals 13 residues. The CDR3 sequence is CASRTDRDYGYTF. Here the CDR3 DNA reads TGTGCCAGCAGGACCGACAGGGACTATGGCTACACCTTC.

With regard to this clone: One junction end disagrees with the germline gene, perhaps due to a read error. The gene calls are TRBV2 and TRBJ1-1; 9 bases align to TRBD1. Germline-derived CDR1 and CDR2 are SNHLY and FYNNEI. CDR3 length: 14 residues. The CDR3 DNA follows: TGTGCCCGCAGGCTGACAGGGGGGGATACTGAAGCTTTCTTT. Residues: CARRLTGGDTEAFF.

This chain uses TRBV11-3 with TRBJ2-2, with 7 positions matching TRBD1. This CDR3 is built from 14 residues. Trimming removed 5 bases from V and 5 bases from J; junction bases left unmatched: 5. Germline-derived CDR1 and CDR2 are SGHNT and YENEEA. CDR3 loop: CASSRTGGTGELFF. Written as DNA, the CDR3 is TGTGCCAGCAGCAGGACAGGTGGGACCGGGGAGCTGTTTTTT. Together with reference TRBV11-3 and TRBJ2-2, the CDR3 gives the full variable domain: EAGVVQSPRYKIIEKKQPVAFWCNPISGHNTLYWYLQNLGQGPELLIRYENEEAVDDSQLPKDRFSAERLKGVDSTLKIQPAELGDSAVYLCASSRTGGTGELFFGEGSRLTVL.

This chain connects TRBV7-2 to TRBJ1-2; 8 positions agree with TRBD1. Germline V lookup: CDR1 SGHTA, CDR2 FQGNSA. The junction had 4 bases not matched to a gene; V was cut back by 5 bases and J by 5 bases. The CDR3 loop spans 13 amino acids. CDR3 bases: TGTGCCAGCAGCGCCGGACAGGGTTATGGCTACACCTTC. Translation: CASSAGQGYGYTF.